This T cell receptor beta chain was obtained from a study of human T cells and chemical hapten exposure. With V trimmed by 0 bases and J by 2 bases, 0 bases remained unmatched. The CDR3 loop spans 14 amino acids. Germline V CDR1 and CDR2: LGHDT, YNNKEL (reference sequence). This clonotype turned up a few times. Time point specified: patch test 2, 6 weeks after DPC sensitization. The treatment was: therapeutic diphenylcyclopropenone sensitization with weekly scalp DPC. TCRdb fed the RACE reads into MiXCR, producing one record per CDR3 protein. In the table there are approximately 92,000 distinct CDR3 sequences, roughly 11% of which are singletons.

The input for sequencing was whole blood, taken in connection with sensitization to the hapten diphenylcyclopropenone (DPC). The gene calls are TRBV3-1 and TRBJ2-5; 7 nucleotides align to TRBD1. The receptor comes from a woman aged 40 to 55 with alopecia areata. Some clones in this sample may be carry-over from other donors' samples. The chain's CDR3 is CASSQEGQQETQYF. Written as DNA, the CDR3 is TGTGCCAGCAGCCAAGAGGGACAGCAAGAGACCCAGTACTTC.